This T cell receptor beta chain emerged from a study of blood T cells in healthy people across ages. Overall study context: Template switching captured about one barcoded beta molecule per two T cells.

A second PCR of about 7 to 11 cycles used a sample-barcoded 5' primer and a J-beta primer mix. TCRdb fed the 5' RACE reads into MiXCR, producing one record per CDR3 protein. Here the sample spans over 550,000 distinct CDR3 sequences, approximately 30% being singletons. This clonotype was seen ten or more times. Sequenced sample: blood. The receptor was derived from a woman at least 80 years old in good health.

The CDR3 is CSARDGGGAGDTQYF. Here the CDR3 DNA reads TGCAGTGCTAGAGATGGCGGGGGGGCAGGAGATACGCAGTATTTT. The rearrangement uses TRBV20-1 and TRBJ2-3, with TRBD2 matching over 9 bases. This CDR3 region has 15 residues. Germline CDR1 and CDR2: DFQATT and SNEGSKA (reference sequence). The J segment lost 5 bases and the V segment lost 0 bases, leaving 6 bases of the junction unmatched.